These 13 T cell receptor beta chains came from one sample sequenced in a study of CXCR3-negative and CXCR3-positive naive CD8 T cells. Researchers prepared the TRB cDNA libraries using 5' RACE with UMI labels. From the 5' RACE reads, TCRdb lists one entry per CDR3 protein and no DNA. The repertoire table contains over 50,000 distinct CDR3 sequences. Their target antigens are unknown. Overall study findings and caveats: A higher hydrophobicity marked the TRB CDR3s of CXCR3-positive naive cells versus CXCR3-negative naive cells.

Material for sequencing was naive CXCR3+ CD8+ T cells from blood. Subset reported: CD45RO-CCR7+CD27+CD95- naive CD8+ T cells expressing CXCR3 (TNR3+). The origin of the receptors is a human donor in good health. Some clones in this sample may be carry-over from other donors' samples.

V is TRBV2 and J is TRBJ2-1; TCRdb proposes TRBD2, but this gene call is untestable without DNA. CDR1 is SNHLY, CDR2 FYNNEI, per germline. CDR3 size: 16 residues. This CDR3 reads CASSEVLRATYNEQFF.

CDR3 protein: CASNPRGETSEYNEQFF. The chain links TRBV7-9 to TRBJ2-1; TCRdb outputs TRBD2, but without DNA this stays unchecked. This CDR3 region has 17 residues. Germline assignment: CDR1 SEHNR and CDR2 FQNEAQ (reference sequence). The variable domain in full, with the rest retrieved from reference TRBV7-9 and TRBJ2-1, is DTGVSQNPRHKITKRGQNVTFRCDPISEHNRLYWYRQTLGQGPEFLTYFQNEAQLEKSRLLSDRFSAERPKGSFSTLEIQRTEQGDSAMYLCASNPRGETSEYNEQFFGPGTRLTVL.

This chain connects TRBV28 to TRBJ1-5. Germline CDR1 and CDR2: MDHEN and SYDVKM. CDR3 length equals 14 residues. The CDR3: CASSLHSYNQPQHF.

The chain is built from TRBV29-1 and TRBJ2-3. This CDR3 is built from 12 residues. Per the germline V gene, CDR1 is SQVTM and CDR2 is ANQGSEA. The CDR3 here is CSGVGIPDTQYF.

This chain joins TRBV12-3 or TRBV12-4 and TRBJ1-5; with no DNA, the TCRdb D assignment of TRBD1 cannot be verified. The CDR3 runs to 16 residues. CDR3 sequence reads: CASSLAAGGNNQPQHF.

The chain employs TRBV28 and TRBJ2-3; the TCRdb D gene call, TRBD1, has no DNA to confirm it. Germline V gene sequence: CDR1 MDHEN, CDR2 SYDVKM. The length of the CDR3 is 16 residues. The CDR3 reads CASRETGATGLDTQYF. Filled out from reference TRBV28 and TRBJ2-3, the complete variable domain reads DVKVTQSSRYLVKRTGEKVFLECVQDMDHENMFWYRQDPGLGLRLIYFSYDVKMKEKGDIPEGYSVSREKKERFSLILESASTNQTSMYLCASRETGATGLDTQYFGPGTRLTVL.

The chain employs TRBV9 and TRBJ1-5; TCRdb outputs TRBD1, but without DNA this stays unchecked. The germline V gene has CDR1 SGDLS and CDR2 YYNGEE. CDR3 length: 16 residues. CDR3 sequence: CASSRTGDNSNQPQHF.

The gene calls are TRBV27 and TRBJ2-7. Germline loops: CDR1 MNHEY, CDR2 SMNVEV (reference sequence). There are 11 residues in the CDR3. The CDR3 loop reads CASSFGLLRYF.

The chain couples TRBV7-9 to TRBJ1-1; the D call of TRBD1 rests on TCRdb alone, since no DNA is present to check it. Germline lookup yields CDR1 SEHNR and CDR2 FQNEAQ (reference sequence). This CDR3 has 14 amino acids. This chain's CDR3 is CASRPPSGNTEAFF.

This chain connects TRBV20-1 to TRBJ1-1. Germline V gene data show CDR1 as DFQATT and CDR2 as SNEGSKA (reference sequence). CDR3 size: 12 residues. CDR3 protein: CSARDTYTEAFF.

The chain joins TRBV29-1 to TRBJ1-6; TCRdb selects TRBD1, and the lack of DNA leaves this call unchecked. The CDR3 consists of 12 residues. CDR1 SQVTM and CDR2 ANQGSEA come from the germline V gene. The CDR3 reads CSVVISTGALHF.

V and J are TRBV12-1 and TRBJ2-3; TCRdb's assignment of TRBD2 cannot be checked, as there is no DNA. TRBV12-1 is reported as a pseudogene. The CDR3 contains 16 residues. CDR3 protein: CASSLKSGQSTDTQYF.

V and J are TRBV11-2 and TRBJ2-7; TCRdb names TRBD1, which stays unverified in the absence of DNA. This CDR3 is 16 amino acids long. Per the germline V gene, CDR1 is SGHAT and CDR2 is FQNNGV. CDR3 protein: CASSLGEGGITYEQYF.